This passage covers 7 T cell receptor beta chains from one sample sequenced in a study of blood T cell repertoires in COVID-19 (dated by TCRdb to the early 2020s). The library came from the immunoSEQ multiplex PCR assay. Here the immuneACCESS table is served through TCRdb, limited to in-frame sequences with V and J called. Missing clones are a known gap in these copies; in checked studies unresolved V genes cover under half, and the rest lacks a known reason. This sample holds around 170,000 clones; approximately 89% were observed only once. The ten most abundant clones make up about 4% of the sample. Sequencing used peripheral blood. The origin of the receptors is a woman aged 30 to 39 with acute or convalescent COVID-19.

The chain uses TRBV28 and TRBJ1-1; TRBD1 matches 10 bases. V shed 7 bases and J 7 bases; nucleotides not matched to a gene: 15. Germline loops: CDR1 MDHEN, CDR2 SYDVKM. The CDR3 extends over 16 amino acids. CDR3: CASTQIDRGQVNEAFF. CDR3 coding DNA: TGTGCCAGCACCCAAATCGACAGGGGGCAGGTAAATGAAGCTTTCTTT.

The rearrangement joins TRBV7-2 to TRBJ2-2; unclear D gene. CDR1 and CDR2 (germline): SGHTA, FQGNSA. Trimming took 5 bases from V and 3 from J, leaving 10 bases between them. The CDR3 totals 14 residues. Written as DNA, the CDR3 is TGTGCCAGCAGCCTACGGGTTTACACCGGGGAGCTGTTTTTT. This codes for CASSLRVYTGELFF.

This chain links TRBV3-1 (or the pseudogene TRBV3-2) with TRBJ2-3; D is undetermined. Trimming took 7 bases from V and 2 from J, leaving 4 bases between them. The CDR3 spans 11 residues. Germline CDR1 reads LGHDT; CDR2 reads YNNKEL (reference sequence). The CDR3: CASKHTDTQYF. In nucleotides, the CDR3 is TGTGCCAGCAAGCACACAGATACGCAGTATTTT.

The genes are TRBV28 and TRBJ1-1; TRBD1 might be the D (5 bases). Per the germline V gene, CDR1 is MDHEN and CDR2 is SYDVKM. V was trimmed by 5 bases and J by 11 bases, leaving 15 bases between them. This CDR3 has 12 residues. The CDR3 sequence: CASSQNQGRAFF. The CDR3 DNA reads TGTGCCAGCAGTCAAAATCAGGGTAGGGCTTTCTTT.

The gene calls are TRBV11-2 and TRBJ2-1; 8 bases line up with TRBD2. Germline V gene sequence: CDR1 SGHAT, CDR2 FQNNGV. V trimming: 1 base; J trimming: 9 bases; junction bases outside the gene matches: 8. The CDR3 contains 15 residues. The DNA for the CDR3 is TGTGCCAGCAGCTTAGTGGGTGACCGGGAGGGTGAGCAGTTCTTC. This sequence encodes CASSLVGDREGEQFF.

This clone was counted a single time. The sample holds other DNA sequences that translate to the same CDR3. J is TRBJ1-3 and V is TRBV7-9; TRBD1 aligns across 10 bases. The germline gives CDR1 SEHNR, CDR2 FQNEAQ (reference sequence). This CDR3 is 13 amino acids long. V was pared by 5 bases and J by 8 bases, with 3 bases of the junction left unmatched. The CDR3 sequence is CASSEGQGDTIYF. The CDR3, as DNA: TGTGCCAGCAGCGAAGGACAGGGGGACACCATATATTTT.

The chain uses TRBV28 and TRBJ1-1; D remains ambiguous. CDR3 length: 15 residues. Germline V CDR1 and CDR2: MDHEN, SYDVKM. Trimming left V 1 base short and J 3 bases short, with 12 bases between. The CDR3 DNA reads TGTGCCAGCAGTTTATTCTCGACGGGATACACTGAAGCTTTCTTT. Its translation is CASSLFSTGYTEAFF. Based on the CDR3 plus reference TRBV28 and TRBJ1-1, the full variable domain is DVKVTQSSRYLVKRTGEKVFLECVQDMDHENMFWYRQDPGLGLRLIYFSYDVKMKEKGDIPEGYSVSREKKERFSLILESASTNQTSMYLCASSLFSTGYTEAFFGQGTRLTVV.